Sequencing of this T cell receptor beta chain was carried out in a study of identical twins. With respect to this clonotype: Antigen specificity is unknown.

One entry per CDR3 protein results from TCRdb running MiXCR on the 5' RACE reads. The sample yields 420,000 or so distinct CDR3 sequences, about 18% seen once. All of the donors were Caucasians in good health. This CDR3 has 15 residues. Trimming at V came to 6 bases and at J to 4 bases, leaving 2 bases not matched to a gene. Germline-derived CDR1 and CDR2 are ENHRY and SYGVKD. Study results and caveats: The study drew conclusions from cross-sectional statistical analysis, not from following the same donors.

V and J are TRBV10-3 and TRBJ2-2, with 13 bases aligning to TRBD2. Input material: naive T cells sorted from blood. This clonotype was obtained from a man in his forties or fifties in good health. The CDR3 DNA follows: TGTGCCATCAGGAGACTAGCGGGAGGCACCGGGGAGCTGTTTTTT. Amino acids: CAIRRLAGGTGELFF.